The sequence of this T cell receptor (beta chain) was determined in a study of cytomegalovirus exposure and HLA in healthy donors. For the study at large: In an earlier analysis, approximately 120 million unique TCR beta sequences were found from about 180 million T cells. The Caucasian-associated ancestry cluster contained about 80% of the 398 genotyped donors. Overall study results and limits: A cluster of highly shared sequence variants was likely a sequencing artifact. Cytomegalovirus association was assigned to more than 150 TCR beta chains.

For this clone: Its specificity is not known.

Germline assignment: CDR1 LGHNA and CDR2 YNFKEQ. V gave up 3 bases and J gave up 2 bases; unmatched junction bases: 9. The CDR3 is 16 residues long. PCR used 60 Vbeta primers and 13 Jbeta primers. The table came from immunoSEQ multiplex PCR; TCRdb's copy has only in-frame clones and leaves some out. The sample has over 40,000 clones, over 60% seen once. This sequence was found in a woman in her forties in good health and CMV-seropositive. Sequencing was done on a sample of PBMCs. The chain is built from TRBV4-2 and TRBJ2-7; 8 nucleotides agree with TRBD2. CDR3 in DNA: TGTGCCAGCAGCCACCCGGGGAGCGGGGGTACCTACGAGCAGTACTTC. Translation: CASSHPGSGGTYEQYF.